Each of the 15 T cell receptor beta chains below was sequenced from the same sample in a study of blood T cell repertoires in COVID-19. TCRdb's table, derived via immunoSEQ multiplex PCR, lists solely in-frame clones and lacks some. Found here are about 190,000 clones, roughly 90% of them singletons; the top ten hold under 2%. Sequencing was done on a sample of peripheral blood. The receptors shown here come from a man younger than 35 with active or convalescent COVID-19.

The chain has TRBV6-1 and TRBJ1-6, with unresolved D. Trimming took off 4 bases at V and 0 bases at J, with 10 bases between the two ends. This CDR3 has 16 residues. Germline CDR1 is MNHNS and CDR2 is SASEGT. CDR3 residues: CASSAERSSYNSPLHF. CDR3 sequence (DNA): TGTGCCAGCAGTGCTGAGAGAAGCTCCTATAATTCACCCCTCCACTTT.

The J gene is TRBJ1-4, the V gene TRBV28; TRBD1 agrees at 9 bases. This CDR3 is 15 amino acids long. Germline V gives CDR1 MDHEN, CDR2 SYDVKM. With 5 bases clipped from V and 8 bases from J, the junction kept 9 bases outside the gene matches. The CDR3 nucleotides are TGTGCCAGCAGTGCTCCACAGGGGGCGCACGAAAAACTGTTTTTT. This gives the protein CASSAPQGAHEKLFF.

The rearrangement uses TRBV18 and TRBJ2-1; 11 positions match TRBD2. Losses at the gene ends were 2 bases for V and 5 bases for J; bases not matched to a gene: 8. Germline loops: CDR1 KGHSH, CDR2 LQKENI. This CDR3 contains 17 residues. The CDR3 DNA follows: TGTGCCAGCTCACCAATCGCACTAGCGGGAGCAAACAATGAGCAGTTCTTC. It specifies CASSPIALAGANNEQFF.

This chain uses TRBV11-2 with TRBJ1-2; 7 nucleotides align to TRBD1. Trimming removed 6 bases from V and 3 bases from J; junction bases left unmatched: 19. Germline values: CDR1 SGHAT, CDR2 FQNNGV. The CDR3 covers 18 residues. CDR3 bases: TGTGCCAGCAGACGCTCGGGACAGTCTTTTTACGGATACTATGGCTACACCTTC. This translates into CASRRSGQSFYGYYGYTF.

V is TRBV18 and J is TRBJ1-6; TRBD1 aligns across 9 bases. V trimming: 2 bases; J trimming: 6 bases; junction bases outside the gene matches: 5. The CDR3 is 16 residues long. Germline-derived CDR1 and CDR2 are KGHSH and LQKENI. DNA of the CDR3: TGTGCCAGCTCACCAGAGACAGGGGGGGGTAATTCACCCCTCCACTTT. Translating it yields CASSPETGGGNSPLHF.

The rearrangement uses TRBV6-5 and TRBJ1-2; the D gene is possibly TRBD1 (6 bases). The CDR3 length is 13 residues. The V end lost 2 bases, the J end lost 4 bases, and 8 bases lay between the germline ends. The germline V gene has CDR1 MNHEY and CDR2 SVGAGI. The CDR3 here is CASSYAQGYGYTF. CDR3 DNA sequence: TGTGCCAGCAGTTACGCACAGGGCTATGGCTACACCTTC.

The rearrangement joins TRBV7-2 to TRBJ2-7; tentatively, D is TRBD1 (6 bases). This CDR3 is built from 13 residues. V lost 5 bases, J lost 7 bases, and 15 bases lay in between. The germline CDR1 and CDR2 sequences are SGHTA and FQGNSA. CDR3 DNA: TGTGCCAGCAGCCCGGGACATAACCGGGAGCAGTACTTC. Translation: CASSPGHNREQYF.

The chain carries TRBV12-3 or TRBV12-4 and TRBJ1-5; no firm D call. The CDR3 is made up of 13 amino acids. V lost 1 base to trimming and J lost 7 bases, with 8 bases between them. CDR3 coding DNA: TGTGCCAGCAGTTTAGAGCGGGGACAGCCCCAGCATTTT. Residues: CASSLERGQPQHF.

The chain links TRBV6-5 to TRBJ2-7; 7 bases are a match to TRBD1. Germline lookup yields CDR1 MNHEY and CDR2 SVGAGI. This CDR3 is built from 14 residues. V shed 5 bases, J shed 5 bases, and the junction held 9 bases outside the gene matches. The CDR3 region is CASSRRTGRDEQYF. CDR3 nucleotides: TGTGCCAGCAGTCGCCGGACAGGTAGAGACGAGCAGTACTTC.

The chain couples TRBV2 to TRBJ2-5; 9 positions agree with TRBD2. The trim removed 1 base at V and 6 bases at J, leaving 6 bases unmatched. CDR1 is SNHLY and CDR2 is FYNNEI in the germline V gene. The CDR3 is 15 amino acids. The CDR3 is CASSEDGLAGQTQYF. CDR3 sequence (DNA): TGTGCCAGCAGTGAAGATGGCCTAGCGGGACAGACCCAGTACTTC.

This chain uses TRBV7-2 with TRBJ2-7, with 7 nucleotides matching TRBD1. Trimming cost V 2 bases and J 3 bases; bases outside gene matches: 10. The length of the CDR3 is 16 residues. Looked up from germline, CDR1 is SGHTA and CDR2 is FQGNSA. For the CDR3, the DNA is TGTGCCAGCAGCTTACGTGAGGGCCAGGGGGTCTACGAGCAGTACTTC. Its translation is CASSLREGQGVYEQYF.

The chain uses TRBV6-1 and TRBJ1-2; no clear D. CDR3 length: 13 amino acids. CDR1 is MNHNS and CDR2 is SASEGT in the germline V gene. Trimming took 2 bases from V and 2 from J, leaving 6 bases between them. The CDR3 spells CASSESTNYGYTF. Written as DNA, the CDR3 is TGTGCCAGCAGTGAATCGACAAACTATGGCTACACCTTC.

V and J are TRBV7-2 and TRBJ1-1; tentatively, D is TRBD1 (6 bases). The length of the CDR3 is 14 residues. The V end was cut by 3 bases, the J end by 0 bases, with 8 bases between. The germline V gene has CDR1 SGHTA and CDR2 FQGNSA. CDR3 sequence: CASSFRGMNTEAFF. The DNA of the CDR3 is TGTGCCAGCAGCTTCAGGGGCATGAACACTGAAGCTTTCTTT.

This clone was detected a few times. This rearrangement joins TRBV6-2 or TRBV6-3 to TRBJ1-1; TRBD1 aligns across 8 bases. Germline CDR1 is MNHEY and CDR2 is SVGEGT. The CDR3 has 17 residues. Trimming at V came to 2 bases and at J to 2 bases, leaving 10 bases not matched to a gene. As DNA, the CDR3 is TGTGCCAGCAGTTACCGACAGGGGCAGAGATTCAACACTGAAGCTTTCTTT. This translates into CASSYRQGQRFNTEAFF.

This chain uses TRBV7-2 with TRBJ1-4; D gene ambiguous. Looked up from germline, CDR1 is SGHTA and CDR2 is FQGNSA. This CDR3 is built from 15 residues. V was shortened by 4 bases and J by 0 bases, with 9 bases between the two germline ends. The CDR3 nucleotides are TGTGCCAGCAGCTCCAATGGAGCAACTAATGAAAAACTGTTTTTT. It specifies CASSSNGATNEKLFF.